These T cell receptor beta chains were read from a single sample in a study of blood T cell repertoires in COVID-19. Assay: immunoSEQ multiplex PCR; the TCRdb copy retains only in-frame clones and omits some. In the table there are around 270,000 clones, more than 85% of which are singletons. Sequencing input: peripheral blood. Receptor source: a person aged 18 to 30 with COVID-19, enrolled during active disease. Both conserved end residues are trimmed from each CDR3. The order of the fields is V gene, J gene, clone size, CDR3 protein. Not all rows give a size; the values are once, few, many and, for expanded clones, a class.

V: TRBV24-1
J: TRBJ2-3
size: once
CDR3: ATSDQGITDTQY

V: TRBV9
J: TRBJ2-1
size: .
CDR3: ASSGGIGEQF

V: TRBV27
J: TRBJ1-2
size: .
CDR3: ASSYGQSYGYT

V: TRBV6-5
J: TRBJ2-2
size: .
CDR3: ASSYDYRGLGGELF

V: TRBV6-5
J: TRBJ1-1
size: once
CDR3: ASSYSSPNPPGAF

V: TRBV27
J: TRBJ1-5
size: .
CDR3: ASSLVSVRGWNQPQH

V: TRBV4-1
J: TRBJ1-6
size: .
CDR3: ASSQDGAGNSPLH

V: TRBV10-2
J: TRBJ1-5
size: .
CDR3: ASSGQGSQPQH

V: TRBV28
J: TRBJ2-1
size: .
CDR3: ASSFNSGRASEQF

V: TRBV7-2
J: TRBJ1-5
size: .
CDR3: ASSSGEWGNQPQH

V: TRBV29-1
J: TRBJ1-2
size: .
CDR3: SIGTPGLYGYT

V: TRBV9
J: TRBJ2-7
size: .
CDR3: ASSVDGGRYEQY

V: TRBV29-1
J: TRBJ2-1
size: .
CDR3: SVEGSGYSNEQF

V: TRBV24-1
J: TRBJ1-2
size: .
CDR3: AAPGQDYGYT

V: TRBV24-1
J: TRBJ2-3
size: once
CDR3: ATSGRGTDTQY

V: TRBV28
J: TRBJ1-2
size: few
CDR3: ASRIRDRGYGYT

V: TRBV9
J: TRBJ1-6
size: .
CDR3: ASSPKPRARQRLSYNSPLH

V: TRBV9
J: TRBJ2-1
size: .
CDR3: ASSVGASGGNEQF

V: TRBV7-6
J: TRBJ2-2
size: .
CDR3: ASSLGGSGTGELF

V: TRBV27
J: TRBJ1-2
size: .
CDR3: ASSFSPIANYGYT

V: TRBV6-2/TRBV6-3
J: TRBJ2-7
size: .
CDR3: ASSYGTSGIYEQY

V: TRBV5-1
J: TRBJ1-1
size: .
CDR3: ASSYLTGGGTEAF

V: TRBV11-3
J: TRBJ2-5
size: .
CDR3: ASSSRGETQY

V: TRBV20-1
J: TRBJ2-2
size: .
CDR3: SASSRENAGELF

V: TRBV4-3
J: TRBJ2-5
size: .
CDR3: ASSQGSGEETQY